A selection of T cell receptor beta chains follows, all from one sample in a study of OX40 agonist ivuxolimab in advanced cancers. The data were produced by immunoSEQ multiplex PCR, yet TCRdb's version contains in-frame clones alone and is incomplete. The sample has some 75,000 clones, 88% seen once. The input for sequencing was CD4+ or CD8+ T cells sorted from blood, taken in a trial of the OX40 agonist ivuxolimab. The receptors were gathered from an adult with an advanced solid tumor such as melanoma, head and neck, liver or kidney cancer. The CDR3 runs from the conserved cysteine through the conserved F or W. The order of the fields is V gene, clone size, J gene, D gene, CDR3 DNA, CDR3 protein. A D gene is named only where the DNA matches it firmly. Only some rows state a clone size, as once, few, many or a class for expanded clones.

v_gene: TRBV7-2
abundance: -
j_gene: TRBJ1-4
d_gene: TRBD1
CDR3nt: TGTGCCAGCAGTTCGGACAGGACTTATGAAAAACTGTTTTTT
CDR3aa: CASSSDRTYEKLFF

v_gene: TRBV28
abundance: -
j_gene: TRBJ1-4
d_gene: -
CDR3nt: TGTGCCAGCAGATTAGGGGGGAATGAAAAACTGTTTTTT
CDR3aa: CASRLGGNEKLFF

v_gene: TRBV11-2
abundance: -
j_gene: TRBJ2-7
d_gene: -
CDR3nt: TGTGCCAGCAGCTTAGTTCCGGGCTCCTACGAGCAGTACTTC
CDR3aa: CASSLVPGSYEQYF

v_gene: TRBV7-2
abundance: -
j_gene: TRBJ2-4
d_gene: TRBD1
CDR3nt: TGTGCCAGCAGCTCTGACAGGGTAGGAGCCAAAAACATTCAGTACTTC
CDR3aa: CASSSDRVGAKNIQYF

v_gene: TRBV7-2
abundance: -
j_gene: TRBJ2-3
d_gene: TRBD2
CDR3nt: TGTGCCAGCAGCTTAGTGACTAGCGGGGGGGCAGGGGGAGATACGCAGTATTTT
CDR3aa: CASSLVTSGGAGGDTQYF

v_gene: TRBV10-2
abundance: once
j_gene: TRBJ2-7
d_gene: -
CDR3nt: TGCGCCAGCAGTGAGTCGTACCAAGGGGCGAGCTCCTACGAGCAGTACTTC
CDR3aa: CASSESYQGASSYEQYF

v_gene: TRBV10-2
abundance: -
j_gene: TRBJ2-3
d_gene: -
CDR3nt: TGCGCCAGCAGTGACGGGCGGGGTAGCACAGATACGCAGTATTTT
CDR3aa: CASSDGRGSTDTQYF

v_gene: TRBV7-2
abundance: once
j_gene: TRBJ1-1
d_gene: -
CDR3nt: TGTGCCAGCAGCTTTTTCCCGAACACTGAAGCTTTCTTT
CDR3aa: CASSFFPNTEAFF

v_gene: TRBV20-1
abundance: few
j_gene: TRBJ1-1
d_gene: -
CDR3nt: TGCAGTGCTAGAATGAACACTGAAGCTTTCTTT
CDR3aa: CSARMNTEAFF

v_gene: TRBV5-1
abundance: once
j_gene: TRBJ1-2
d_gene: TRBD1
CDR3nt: TGCGCCAGCAGCTTGGAGGGGGCGGGGGATAATAGCTACACCTTC
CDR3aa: CASSLEGAGDNSYTF

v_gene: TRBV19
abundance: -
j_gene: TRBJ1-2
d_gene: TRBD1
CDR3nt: TGTGCCAGTAGTATAGAGGGGACAGGCTCTTATGGCTACACCTTC
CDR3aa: CASSIEGTGSYGYTF

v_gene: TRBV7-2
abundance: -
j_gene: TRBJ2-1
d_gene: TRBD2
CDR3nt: TGTGCCAGCAGCCAGTTTGCGGGGGTGGGGAATGAGCAGTTCTTC
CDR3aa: CASSQFAGVGNEQFF

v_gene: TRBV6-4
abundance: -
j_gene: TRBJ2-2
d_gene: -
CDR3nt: TGTGCCAGCAGTGACGGAGGGGCGAACACCGGGGAGCTGTTTTTT
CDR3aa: CASSDGGANTGELFF

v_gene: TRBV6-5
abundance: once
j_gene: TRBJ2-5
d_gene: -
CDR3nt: TGTGCCAGCAGACAAGGAGGGGGGACCCAGTACTTC
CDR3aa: CASRQGGGTQYF

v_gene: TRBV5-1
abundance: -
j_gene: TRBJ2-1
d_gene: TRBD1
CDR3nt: TGCGCCAGCAGCCTTAACTCTGGGACAGCCCATAGGTACAATGAGCAGTTCTTC
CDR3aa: CASSLNSGTAHRYNEQFF

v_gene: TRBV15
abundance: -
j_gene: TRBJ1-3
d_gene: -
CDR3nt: TGTGCCACCAGTAACAGGCCGCTCTCTGGAAACACCATATATTTT
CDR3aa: CATSNRPLSGNTIYF

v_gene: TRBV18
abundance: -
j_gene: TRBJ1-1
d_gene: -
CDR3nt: TGTGCCAGCTCACCAGAGCGGTCCCTGAACACTGAAGCTTTCTTT
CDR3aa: CASSPERSLNTEAFF

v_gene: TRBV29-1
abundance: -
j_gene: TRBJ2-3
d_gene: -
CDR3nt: TGCAGCGGAGGGGCGCTGGGTATCGACTACACAGATACGCAGTATTTT
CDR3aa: CSGGALGIDYTDTQYF

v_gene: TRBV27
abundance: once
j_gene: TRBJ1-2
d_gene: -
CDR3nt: TGTGCCAGCAGTTCCGACAGGATTAACTATGGCTACACCTTC
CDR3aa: CASSSDRINYGYTF

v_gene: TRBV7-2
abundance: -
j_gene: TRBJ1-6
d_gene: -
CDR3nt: TGTGCCAGCAGCTTAGCAGGGGGTAATTCACCCCTCCACTTT
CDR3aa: CASSLAGGNSPLHF

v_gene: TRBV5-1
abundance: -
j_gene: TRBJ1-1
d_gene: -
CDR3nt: TGCGCCAGCAGCTTGGGGACAGCTACAACACCTGAAGCTTTCTTT
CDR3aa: CASSLGTATTPEAFF

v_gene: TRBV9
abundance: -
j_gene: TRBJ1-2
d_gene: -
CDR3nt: TGTGCCAGCAGCGTAGCTACAGGGAGGGGGTCTGGCTACACCTTC
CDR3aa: CASSVATGRGSGYTF

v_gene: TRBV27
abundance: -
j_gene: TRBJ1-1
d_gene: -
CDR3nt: TGTGCCAGCAGTTTATGGGCGAACACTGAAGCTTTCTTT
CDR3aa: CASSLWANTEAFF